The 32 T cell receptor beta chains below were found in one sample sequenced in a study of blood T cell repertoires in COVID-19. Repertoires were generated with immunoSEQ multiplex PCR, while TCRdb's copy carries only in-frame clones and drops some. The data contain approximately 160,000 clones, around 84% of them singletons. The material sequenced was PBMCs or T cells enriched from blood (not recorded which). Receptor source: a man aged 45-60 years who had recovered from COVID-19.

V usage is TRBV29-1 and J usage is TRBJ2-3; D is unclear. Germline V gene data show CDR1 as SQVTM and CDR2 as ANQGSEA. This CDR3 comprises 14 residues. With 7 bases removed from V and 1 base from J, the gap between germline ends came to 15 bases. CDR3: CSAIPMQGTDTQYF. The CDR3 DNA reads as TGCAGCGCAATCCCAATGCAGGGCACAGATACGCAGTATTTT.

This chain links TRBV12-3 or TRBV12-4 with TRBJ1-2; no clear D. This CDR3 has 13 amino acids. V was clipped by 1 base and J by 1 base, with 4 bases between them. CDR3 sequence reads: CASSLDSNYGYTF. CDR3 nucleotide sequence: TGTGCCAGCAGTTTAGACAGTAACTATGGCTACACCTTC.

The chain couples TRBV12-3 or TRBV12-4 to TRBJ1-5; a weak D match, TRBD1 (6 bases). CDR3 size: 13 residues. Between the trimmed V and J ends, which lost 6 bases and 1 base, there was a span of 7 bases. CDR3 nucleotide sequence: TGTGCCAGCAGGGGGGCGAGCAATCAGCCCCAGCATTTT. Translation: CASRGASNQPQHF.

Written as DNA, the CDR3 is TGTGCCAGCAGCCGTGGCCGGCACAGCGGGGGGGGTACAGATACGCAGTATTTT. Protein: CASSRGRHSGGGTDTQYF. The chain combines TRBV5-4 with TRBJ2-3; 10 nucleotides align to TRBD2. This CDR3 region has 18 residues. Losses at the gene ends were 4 bases for V and 3 bases for J; bases not matched to a gene: 14. CDR1 and CDR2 (germline): SGHNT, YYREEE (reference sequence).

The chain couples TRBV7-3 to TRBJ1-6, with 9 bases fitting TRBD1. J lost 10 bases, V lost 5 bases, and 6 bases had no gene match. This CDR3 has 14 residues. Germline loops: CDR1 SGHTA, CDR2 FQGTGA. The DNA for the CDR3 is TGTGCCAGCAGCGAGGGACAGGGTCACTCACCCCTCCACTTT. Its translation is CASSEGQGHSPLHF. The full variable domain, rest sourced from reference TRBV7-3 and TRBJ1-6, is GAGVSQTPSNKVTEKGKYVELRCDPISGHTALYWYRQSLGQGPEFLIYFQGTGAADDSGLPNDRFFAVRPEGSVSTLKIQRTERGDSAVYLCASSEGQGHSPLHFGNGTRLTVT.

The chain combines TRBV7-2 with TRBJ1-2; TRBD1 might be the D (5 bases). Trimming left V 5 bases short and J 2 bases short, with 18 bases between. The CDR3 runs 16 residues. Germline V gene data show CDR1 as SGHTA and CDR2 as FQGNSA. DNA of the CDR3: TGTGCCAGCAGCCTATTCAGGGAGGCGAGGAACTATGGCTACACCTTC. Protein product: CASSLFREARNYGYTF.

The chain recombines TRBV12-5 with TRBJ2-1, with D unclear. CDR3 size: 14 residues. The germline gives CDR1 LGHNT, CDR2 FRNRAP. Trimming left V 3 bases short and J 7 bases short, with 13 bases between. The CDR3 sequence: CASGLTPLRNEQFF. As DNA, the CDR3 is TGTGCTAGTGGTTTAACCCCGTTGCGGAATGAGCAGTTCTTC.

This chain joins TRBV7-8 and TRBJ1-2; 8 positions agree with TRBD1. CDR3 length: 13 residues. Germline loops: CDR1 SGHVS, CDR2 FQNEAQ. V was clipped by 6 bases and J by 4 bases; unmatched bases: 4. In DNA, the CDR3 is TGTGCCAGCAGTCGGACAGGGAGCTATGGCTACACCTTC. Encoded protein: CASSRTGSYGYTF.

The chain joins TRBV7-8 to TRBJ2-5; the match to TRBD1 covers 9 bases. The length of the CDR3 is 17 residues. Germline CDR1 is SGHVS and CDR2 is FQNEAQ. Unmatched junction bases numbered 10, after V lost 5 bases and J lost 0 bases. The CDR3 reads CASSTTYRGPYQETQYF. Written as DNA, the CDR3 is TGTGCCAGCAGCACAACCTACAGGGGGCCCTACCAAGAGACCCAGTACTTC.

In this sample, this clone turned up a few times. V and J are TRBV4-2 and TRBJ2-3; 8 positions match TRBD2. This CDR3 contains 14 residues. Germline assignment: CDR1 LGHNA and CDR2 YNFKEQ. The ends lost 7 bases at V and 4 bases at J; junction bases unmatched: 7. The CDR3 DNA sequence: TGTGCCAGCATCTTTAGCGGGGCCGCAGATACGCAGTATTTT. It yields the protein CASIFSGAADTQYF.

For this clone: In the same sample, other DNA sequences code for this CDR3. The V gene is TRBV7-9, the J gene TRBJ2-1, with D perhaps matching TRBD2 (7 bases). CDR1 is SEHNR and CDR2 is FQNEAQ in the germline V gene (reference sequence). CDR3 length: 15 residues. Trimming took off 0 bases at V and 4 bases at J, with 10 bases between the two ends. The CDR3 is CASSLAGGRYNEQFF. The CDR3 DNA is TGTGCCAGCAGCTTAGCGGGGGGGCGATACAATGAGCAGTTCTTC. The entire variable domain, with the rest obtained from reference TRBV7-9 and TRBJ2-1, is as follows: DTGVSQNPRHKITKRGQNVTFRCDPISEHNRLYWYRQTLGQGPEFLTYFQNEAQLEKSRLLSDRFSAERPKGSFSTLEIQRTEQGDSAMYLCASSLAGGRYNEQFFGPGTRLTVL.

V and J are TRBV21-1 and TRBJ2-3; the tabulated D call, TRBD2, remains unverified against the DNA. TRBV21-1 is annotated as a pseudogene. This CDR3 region has 14 residues. CDR3 coding DNA: TGTGCCAGCAGCAACCCTAGATCTACAGATACGCAGTATTTT. This encodes CASSNPRSTDTQYF.

The chain recombines TRBV11-2 with TRBJ2-2, with D possibly being TRBD1 (6 bases). From germline, CDR1 is SGHAT and CDR2 FQNNGV. V lost 6 bases and J lost 8, with 13 bases in between. CDR3 length: 13 amino acids. The CDR3 nucleotides read TGTGCCAGCAGTCTAGGGGGTTCAGGGGAGCTGTTTTTT. Its translation: CASSLGGSGELFF.

On this clone: An end of the junction does not agree with germline; a read error may underlie this. The chain recombines TRBV20-1 with TRBJ1-2; D call uncertain. Germline CDR1 and CDR2: DFQATT and SNEGSKA (reference sequence). The CDR3 is 11 amino acids. CDR3 DNA: TGTGTGGCAGGCACTAACTATGGCTACACCTTC. The encoded protein is CVAGTNYGYTF.

This clone was seen only a few times. The chain couples TRBV6-4 to TRBJ1-1; 9 bases fit TRBD1. Per the germline V gene, CDR1 is MRHNA and CDR2 is SNTAGT. The CDR3 is 14 amino acids. Trimming cost V 6 bases and J 7 bases; bases outside gene matches: 9. The CDR3 DNA is TGTGCCAGCAGAGATACAGGGGGCGCGAATGAAGCTTTCTTT. Amino acid sequence: CASRDTGGANEAFF.

The chain is built from TRBV4-3 and TRBJ2-2; D perhaps matches TRBD1 (5 bases). V dropped 0 bases and J dropped 6 bases, with 8 bases sitting between them. Germline V CDR1 and CDR2: LGHNA, YSLEER. The CDR3 length is 14 residues. CDR3 in amino acids: CASSQDRGAGELFF. CDR3 nucleotides: TGCGCCAGCAGCCAAGATAGGGGTGCCGGGGAGCTGTTTTTT.

The rearrangement uses TRBV7-9 and TRBJ1-2; 8 positions agree with TRBD1. The CDR3 runs to 15 residues. Unmatched junction bases numbered 7, after V lost 3 bases and J lost 4 bases. Germline V lookup: CDR1 SEHNR, CDR2 FQNEAQ (reference sequence). As DNA, the CDR3 is TGTGCCAGCAGCTTGGGACAGGCCCTTATCTATGGCTACACCTTC. Protein product: CASSLGQALIYGYTF.

The gene calls are TRBV18 and TRBJ2-5; weak D call: TRBD2 (7 bases). CDR1 KGHSH and CDR2 LQKENI come from the germline V gene. This CDR3 region has 14 residues. V was shortened by 5 bases and J by 5 bases, with 15 bases between the two germline ends. The CDR3 coding sequence is TGTGCCAGCTCAAGCCGGGGGGCTGGGGAGACCCAGTACTTC. Encoded protein: CASSSRGAGETQYF. The complete variable domain, with remaining parts taken from reference TRBV18 and TRBJ2-5, reads NAGVMQNPRHLVRRRGQEARLRCSPMKGHSHVYWYRQLPEEGLKFMVYLQKENIIDESGMPKERFSAEFPKEGPSILRIQQVVRGDSAAYFCASSSRGAGETQYFGPGTRLLVL.

The V call is TRBV4-3, the J call TRBJ1-1; 12 bases are shared with TRBD1. V lost 1 base to trimming and J lost 3 bases; unmatched junction nucleotides: 12. This CDR3 has 19 residues. CDR1 LGHNA and CDR2 YSLEER come from the germline V gene. CDR3 region: CASSQGTGTGGSRDTEAFF. CDR3 nucleotides: TGCGCCAGCAGCCAAGGTACCGGGACAGGGGGCTCGAGGGACACTGAAGCTTTCTTT.

J is TRBJ1-1 and V is TRBV9; D call uncertain. With 0 bases removed from V and 5 bases from J, the gap between germline ends came to 11 bases. Germline-derived CDR1 and CDR2 are SGDLS and YYNGEE. The CDR3 has 14 amino acids. The CDR3 DNA is TGTGCCAGCAGCGTAGGTCGGTCGGGGACTGAAGCTTTCTTT. This sequence encodes CASSVGRSGTEAFF. The full variable domain, rest sourced from reference TRBV9 and TRBJ1-1, is DSGVTQTPKHLITATGQRVTLRCSPRSGDLSVYWYQQSLDQGLQFLIQYYNGEERAKGNILERFSAQQFPDLHSELNLSSLELGDSALYFCASSVGRSGTEAFFGQGTRLTVV.

V usage is TRBV6-1 and J usage is TRBJ2-1; 7 bases agree with TRBD2. Unmatched junction bases numbered 6, after V lost 3 bases and J lost 4 bases. CDR1 MNHNS and CDR2 SASEGT come from the germline V gene. This CDR3 region has 15 residues. The CDR3 DNA reads TGTGCCAGCAGTGAGGGTCTAGCGGTATACAATGAGCAGTTCTTC. Amino acids: CASSEGLAVYNEQFF.

This clone was observed a single time. The chain recombines TRBV7-2 with TRBJ2-5; TRBD1 might be the D (5 bases). CDR1 and CDR2 from the germline V gene are SGHTA and FQGNSA. The CDR3 runs 14 residues. V gave up 3 bases and J gave up 2 bases, with 10 bases separating them. CDR3 residues: CASSLQGPQETQYF. In DNA form, the CDR3 reads TGTGCCAGCAGCTTGCAGGGCCCACAAGAGACCCAGTACTTC.

This clone occurred a few times. The genes are TRBV7-9 and TRBJ2-1; D perhaps matches TRBD1 (6 bases). This CDR3 comprises 16 residues. Looked up from germline, CDR1 is SEHNR and CDR2 is FQNEAQ (reference sequence). V was trimmed by 3 bases and J by 5 bases, leaving 17 bases between them. The CDR3 sequence: CASSLAQRQANNEQFF. CDR3 bases: TGTGCCAGCAGCTTGGCACAGAGACAGGCTAACAATGAGCAGTTCTTC.

The chain combines TRBV7-3 with TRBJ2-1; D ambiguous. The CDR3 runs 13 residues. Trimming took off 0 bases at V and 7 bases at J, with 7 bases between the two ends. Germline loops: CDR1 SGHTA, CDR2 FQGTGA. The CDR3 here is CASSLTADNEQFF. CDR3 DNA sequence: TGTGCCAGCAGCTTAACGGCGGATAATGAGCAGTTCTTC.

The J gene is TRBJ2-7, the V gene TRBV21-1; the table's D call, TRBD1, has no DNA check behind it. TRBV21-1 is a recognized pseudogene. There are 14 residues in the CDR3. This CDR3 reads CASSSQGVSYEQYF. As DNA, the CDR3 is TGTGCCAGCAGCAGCCAGGGGGTCTCCTACGAGCAGTACTTC.

This chain connects TRBV5-1 to TRBJ1-1, with a possible D match to TRBD1 (6 bases). The length of the CDR3 is 15 residues. Germline V gene data show CDR1 as SGHRS and CDR2 as YFSETQ. V was shortened by 5 bases and J by 5 bases, with 19 bases between the two germline ends. The CDR3 DNA reads as TGCGCCAGCAGTTCCGGGACACGGGCCAAAACTGAAGCTTTCTTT. It codes for CASSSGTRAKTEAFF.

The rearrangement uses TRBV20-1 and TRBJ1-3; TRBD1 aligns across 7 bases. Looked up from germline, CDR1 is DFQATT and CDR2 is SNEGSKA (reference sequence). V trimming: 3 bases; J trimming: 4 bases; junction bases outside the gene matches: 6. This CDR3 region has 14 residues. In DNA, the CDR3 is TGCAGTGCTAGTAAGGGGGCACAAGGAAACACCATATATTTT. Its translation is CSASKGAQGNTIYF.

The rearrangement links TRBV7-2 to TRBJ2-1; D is perhaps TRBD2 (6 bases). Germline V gives CDR1 SGHTA, CDR2 FQGNSA. The CDR3 totals 15 residues. The V end was cut by 7 bases, the J end by 4 bases, with 17 bases between. The CDR3 nucleotides are TGTGCCAGCACCTCGTGGCTAGCGCTTTACAATGAGCAGTTCTTC. Its protein product is CASTSWLALYNEQFF.

This clone was detected once. V is TRBV2 and J is TRBJ1-5; 8 nucleotides align to TRBD1. CDR1 and CDR2 from the germline V gene are SNHLY and FYNNEI. CDR3 length equals 14 residues. Trimming removed 6 bases from V and 6 bases from J; junction bases left unmatched: 7. Here the CDR3 DNA reads TGTGCCAGCAGCCCCGGACAGGGCGTTCAGCCCCAGCATTTT. Amino acid sequence: CASSPGQGVQPQHF.

The chain combines TRBV15 with TRBJ2-1, with 12 positions matching TRBD2. This CDR3 is 17 amino acids long. Trimming at V came to 0 bases and at J to 10 bases, leaving 10 bases not matched to a gene. Germline V gene lookup returns CDR1 LNHNV and CDR2 YYDKDF (reference sequence). CDR3 sequence: CATSREGALAGGREQFF. The CDR3 region has the DNA TGTGCCACCAGCAGAGAGGGGGCGCTAGCGGGGGGGCGGGAGCAGTTCTTC.

This chain uses TRBV5-8 with TRBJ1-2; D is unresolved. Germline V gene data show CDR1 as SGHTS and CDR2 as YDEGEE. V was clipped by 0 bases and J by 2 bases, with 5 bases between them. The CDR3 totals 13 residues. CDR3 sequence: CASSLGENYGYTF. The CDR3 nucleotides read TGTGCCAGCAGCTTGGGGGAGAACTATGGCTACACCTTC.

The chain links TRBV25-1 to TRBJ2-1, with D possibly matching TRBD2 (5 bases). This CDR3 has 14 residues. Between the trimmed V and J ends, which lost 0 bases and 6 bases, there was a span of 9 bases. Germline CDR1 and CDR2: MGHDK and SYGVNS. The CDR3 loop reads CASSEYSAGNEQFF. The CDR3 coding sequence is TGTGCCAGCAGTGAATACAGCGCGGGCAATGAGCAGTTCTTC.